The sequence of this TCR beta chain was determined in a study of cytomegalovirus exposure and HLA in healthy donors. Overall study: Earlier findings included 100 million to 130 million unique TCR beta sequences obtained from about 170 million T cells.

Primers for the PCR totalled 60 Vbeta and 13 Jbeta. Generated by immunoSEQ multiplex PCR, the TCRdb table keeps only in-frame clones and is missing some. This repertoire includes 200,000 to 250,000 clones. The germline V gene has CDR1 SGHNT and CDR2 YENEEA. V lost 5 bases and J 4 bases, leaving 12 bases between the germline ends. The CDR3 runs 13 residues. Everyone who donated was a healthy bone marrow donor. The sample comprised PBMCs. The chain employs TRBV11-3 and TRBJ2-7; the D gene is possibly TRBD1 (7 bases). The receptor's source is a girl aged 2-10 years in good health and CMV-seropositive. The CDR3 sequence is CASSRGTAYEQYF. The CDR3 region has the DNA TGTGCCAGCAGCCGGGGGACAGCATACGAGCAGTACTTC. The full variable domain, rest sourced from reference TRBV11-3 and TRBJ2-7, is EAGVVQSPRYKIIEKKQPVAFWCNPISGHNTLYWYLQNLGQGPELLIRYENEEAVDDSQLPKDRFSAERLKGVDSTLKIQPAELGDSAVYLCASSRGTAYEQYFGPGTRLTVT.